These 32 T cell receptor beta chains originate from one sample sequenced in a study of glioma-infiltrating T cells. Amplification of TCR alpha and beta CDR3 regions from RNA used iRepertoire nested multiplex PCR. From the multiplex PCR reads, TCRdb called clonotypes with MiXCR, one entry per CDR3 protein. The sample holds approximately 140,000 distinct CDR3 sequences, about 25% seen once. Sequenced input: glioma tissue, nonneoplastic brain tissue, or PBMCs (not recorded which). The receptors were sampled from a human donor with low-grade glioma or glioblastoma, undergoing nonglioma brain surgery, or in good health (not recorded which).

This clonotype was recorded once. The junction and the germline gene differ at one end; a read error may be behind it. V and J are TRBV28 and TRBJ1-5, with D unclear. The CDR3 is 16 amino acids. Per germline, CDR1 MDHEN and CDR2 SYDVKM. The CDR3 loop is CASRESGRGSNQTQHF. DNA of the CDR3: TGTGCCAGCAGGGAATCGGGTCGGGGAAGCAATCAGACCCAGCATTTT.

This clonotype has more than one count but fewer than ten. This chain connects TRBV20-1 to TRBJ2-3; 11 bases are shared with TRBD2. This CDR3 contains 15 residues. The trim removed 0 bases at V and 7 bases at J, leaving 6 bases unmatched. Per the germline V gene, CDR1 is DFQATT and CDR2 is SNEGSKA (reference sequence). CDR3 coding DNA: TGCAGTGCTAGAGATAGAGTAGCGGGGGGGTATACGCAGTATTTT. This gives the protein CSARDRVAGGYTQYF.

As concerns this clonotype: This clone may be a read error of a much larger clone one base away. This chain connects TRBV15 to TRBJ1-1, with 7 bases that match TRBD1. The CDR3 is 13 residues long. CDR1 is LNHNV, CDR2 YYDKDF, per germline (reference sequence). CDR3 sequence (DNA): TGTGCCACCAGCAGGAGACAGGGAACTGGAGCTTTCTTT. It is translated as CATSRRQGTGAFF.

This clonotype showed up just a few times. The chain is built from TRBV5-1 and TRBJ1-4; 10 bases map to TRBD1. V was clipped by 4 bases and J by 7 bases; unmatched bases: 4. Germline values: CDR1 SGHRS, CDR2 YFSETQ. The CDR3 covers 14 residues. The CDR3 sequence: CASSTDRGREKLFF. In DNA form, the CDR3 reads TGCGCCAGCAGCACCGACAGGGGGCGTGAAAAACTGTTTTTT.

This chain joins TRBV7-2 and TRBJ2-1; TRBD2 matches at 16 bases. This CDR3 region has 19 residues. The ends lost 7 bases at V and 2 bases at J; junction bases unmatched: 11. CDR1 SGHTA and CDR2 FQGNSA come from the germline V gene. The CDR3, as DNA: TGTGCCAGCATCGACTCCGGGACTAGCGGGGGGGAAACCTACAATGAGCAGTTCTTC. Translation gives CASIDSGTSGGETYNEQFF.

In its sample, this clonotype was seen many times. The chain uses TRBV6-2 or TRBV6-3 and TRBJ2-3; tentative D call: TRBD1 (6 bases). CDR3 length: 17 residues. Germline values: CDR1 MNHEY, CDR2 SVGEGT. V lost 0 bases and J lost 2, with 15 bases in between. For the CDR3, the DNA is TGTGCCAGCAGTTACTCCAGGGGTGTATGGGACACAGATACGCAGTATTTT. As protein: CASSYSRGVWDTDTQYF.

This clonotype has only a few counts. The chain uses TRBV28 and TRBJ2-7; D is ambiguous. V was cut by 7 bases and J by 0 bases, with 16 bases left in between. CDR1 is MDHEN and CDR2 is SYDVKM in the germline V gene. The CDR3 consists of 15 residues. CDR3 nucleotides: TGTGCCAGCAACTCCGGACGCTGGAGCTCCTACGAGCAGTACGTC. Its protein product is CASNSGRWSSYEQYV.

This clonotype was recorded a few times. J is TRBJ1-4 and V is TRBV20-1, with a possible D match to TRBD1 (5 bases). V was trimmed by 3 bases and J by 3 bases, leaving 11 bases between them. Germline CDR1 is DFQATT and CDR2 is SNEGSKA (reference sequence). The CDR3 totals 14 residues. DNA for the CDR3: TGCAGTGCTAGTGTGGGGGGAGCTAATGAAAAACTGTTTTTT. This sequence encodes CSASVGGANEKLFF.

Note on this clonotype: The junction does not match germline at one end; this may be a read error. The V gene is TRBV12-3 or TRBV12-4, the J gene TRBJ1-6; tentative D call: TRBD1 (6 bases). The CDR3 is 15 residues long. In DNA, the CDR3 is TGTGCCAGCGCATCAGGGGAAGCATATAATTCACGCCTCCACTTT. This sequence encodes CASASGEAYNSRLHF.

The table lists this clonotype with many counts. The junction shows a germline mismatch at one end, possibly a read error. The genes are TRBV14 and TRBJ2-5; D is uncertain. CDR3 length: 12 amino acids. CDR1 and CDR2 from the germline V gene are SGHDN and FVKESK. CDR3 bases: TGTGCCAGCAGCGCCTCCCAAGCGACCCAGTACTTC. Protein product: CASSASQATQYF.

This clonotype was observed a few times. V gene TRBV6-1 combines with J gene TRBJ2-7, with D perhaps matching TRBD1 (5 bases). The CDR3 contains 14 residues. Germline CDR1 MNHNS, CDR2 SASEGT. V gave up 6 bases and J gave up 5 bases, with 17 bases separating them. The CDR3, as DNA: TGTGCCAGCAGCCCTGACTCGACAGTGAACGAGCAGTACGTC. This translates into CASSPDSTVNEQYV.

Note on this clonotype: This may be a read error: a much more frequent sequence differs by one nucleotide. This rearrangement joins TRBV27 to TRBJ2-6; D is possibly TRBD1 or TRBD2 (6 bases each). Germline CDR1 MNHEY, CDR2 SMNVEV (reference sequence). This CDR3 contains 15 residues. CDR3 nucleotides: TGTGCCAGCAGAGTAGGGGGGTCTGGGGCCAACGTCCTGCCTTTC. Amino acids: CASRVGGSGANVLPF.

This clonotype has more than one count but fewer than ten. The CDR3 DNA sequence: TGTGCCAGCAGCTTAATCCCGGGTTTCTCCTACAATGAGCAGTTCTTC. Protein sequence: CASSLIPGFSYNEQFF. J is TRBJ2-1 and V is TRBV7-2; D gene unclear. CDR1 and CDR2 (germline): SGHTA, FQGNSA. The CDR3 runs 16 residues. Trimming removed 2 bases at V and 0 bases at J, with 11 bases between.

About this clonotype itself: One base away lies a much larger clone, so this may be a sequencing read error. This chain joins TRBV27 and TRBJ2-6; 8 nucleotides agree with TRBD1. V trimming: 8 bases; J trimming: 3 bases; junction bases outside the gene matches: 12. Germline V CDR1 and CDR2: MNHEY, SMNVEV (reference sequence). The CDR3 covers 17 residues. The DNA for the CDR3 is TGTGCCAGCGGTAGACAGGGGAGGATACGTGGGGCCAACGTCCTGACTTTC. Protein sequence: CASGRQGRIRGANVLTF. Based on the CDR3 plus reference TRBV27 and TRBJ2-6, the full variable domain is EAQVTQNPRYLITVTGKKLTVTCSQNMNHEYMSWYRQDPGLGLRQIYYSMNVEVTDKGDVPEGYKVSRKEKRNFPLILESPSPNQTSLYFCASGRQGRIRGANVLTFGAGSRLTVL.

Remarks on this clonotype: As the CDR3 is not closed by the conserved phenylalanine or tryptophan, this likely results from a read error. The chain is built from TRBV18 and TRBJ1-5, with unresolved D. This CDR3 region has 14 residues. The V end was cut by 5 bases, the J end by 5 bases, with 13 bases between. Germline CDR1 is KGHSH and CDR2 is LQKENI. The CDR3 bases are TGTGCCAGCTCAAGGACGGATACCTATCAGCCCCAGCATCTT. Translating it yields CASSRTDTYQPQHL.

V gene TRBV18 combines with J gene TRBJ2-7; 9 positions agree with TRBD1. The CDR3 has 18 residues. Germline assignment: CDR1 KGHSH and CDR2 LQKENI. V was clipped by 2 bases and J by 0 bases; unmatched bases: 11. The CDR3 sequence: CASSPSGQGLLSSYEQYV. CDR3 coding DNA: TGTGCCAGCTCACCATCCGGACAGGGGCTTCTTTCCTCCTACGAGCAGTACGTC.

This clonotype was counted only a few times. This sequence joins TRBV3-1 and TRBJ2-5, with D uncertain. The length of the CDR3 is 14 residues. Germline values: CDR1 LGHDT, CDR2 YNNKEL (reference sequence). V gave up 3 bases and J gave up 4 bases, with 12 bases separating them. The CDR3 nucleotides read TGTGCCAGCAGCCATAGGAACGAACCAGAGACCCAGTACTTC. It is translated as CASSHRNEPETQYF.

In its sample, this clonotype was seen a few times. This sequence joins TRBV28 and TRBJ1-1; tentatively, D is TRBD1 (6 bases). This CDR3 spans 16 amino acids. V shed 3 bases and J shed 1 base, with 15 bases lying between them. Germline V gene lookup returns CDR1 MDHEN and CDR2 SYDVKM. Here the CDR3 DNA reads TGTGCCAGCAGTTTTTTTATCAGGGGTCAGAACACTGAAGCTTTCTTT. It codes for CASSFFIRGQNTEAFF.

The rearrangement joins TRBV16 to TRBJ1-2; D is undetermined. Germline V gene data show CDR1 as KGHSY and CDR2 as FQNENV. This CDR3 spans 13 amino acids. Trimming removed 3 bases at V and 4 bases at J, with 9 bases between. As DNA, the CDR3 is TGTGCCAGCAGCCACCGGACGGGCTATGGCTACACCTTC. Protein: CASSHRTGYGYTF.

The J gene is TRBJ2-1, the V gene TRBV3-1; D call uncertain. Trimming took off 3 bases at V and 3 bases at J, with 9 bases between the two ends. This CDR3 spans 14 amino acids. CDR1 is LGHDT and CDR2 is YNNKEL in the germline V gene (reference sequence). CDR3 coding DNA: TGTGCCAGCAGCCAGCTTACAAACTACAATGAGCAGTTCTTC. It encodes CASSQLTNYNEQFF.

This clonotype has a count of ten or more. The chain combines TRBV20-1 with TRBJ1-5; D is uncertain. Germline CDR1 and CDR2: DFQATT and SNEGSKA (reference sequence). V was clipped by 1 base and J by 1 base, with 2 bases between them. The CDR3 contains 12 residues. DNA of the CDR3: TGCAGTGCTAGAGTGAGCAATCAGCCCCAGCATTTT. This encodes CSARVSNQPQHF.

The J gene is TRBJ1-1, the V gene TRBV19; 9 bases match TRBD1. Germline CDR1 reads LNHDA; CDR2 reads SQIVND (reference sequence). J gave up 2 bases and V 3 bases, and 4 bases lay outside the gene matches. The CDR3 has 15 amino acids. CDR3: CASSILGQGNTEAFF. In DNA form, the CDR3 reads TGTGCCAGTAGTATTCTGGGACAGGGAAACACTGAAGCTTTCTTT.

The V call is TRBV20-1, the J call TRBJ1-1; D gene ambiguous. CDR1 is DFQATT and CDR2 is SNEGSKA in the germline V gene (reference sequence). The CDR3 length is 13 residues. Trimming removed 6 bases at V and 1 base at J, with 12 bases between. As DNA, the CDR3 is TGCAGTGCCCCGAAAGGAGGGAACACTGAAGCTTTCTTT. Translating it yields CSAPKGGNTEAFF.

This clonotype was found a few times. The genes are TRBV10-3 and TRBJ2-1; 8 bases align to TRBD1. V lost 3 bases and J lost 9; bases outside the gene matches: 10. This CDR3 has 15 residues. Germline-derived CDR1 and CDR2 are ENHRY and SYGVKD. The chain's CDR3 is CAISDMDRESGEQFF. The CDR3, as DNA: TGTGCCATCAGTGATATGGACAGGGAGTCAGGTGAGCAGTTCTTC.

This chain uses TRBV28 with TRBJ2-3, with D perhaps matching TRBD1 (6 bases). This CDR3 contains 16 residues. Germline CDR1 and CDR2: MDHEN and SYDVKM. V lost 5 bases and J 3 bases, leaving 18 bases between the germline ends. The CDR3 spells CASSAYYRADTDTQYF. Here the CDR3 DNA reads TGTGCCAGCAGTGCCTACTACAGGGCCGATACAGATACGCAGTATTTT.

This clonotype was found a few times. The CDR3 nucleotides are TGTGCCAGCTTAGACAGGGGTGACTATGGCTACACCTTC. It specifies CASLDRGDYGYTF. The chain has TRBV18 and TRBJ1-2; 8 bases are a match to TRBD1. The germline gives CDR1 KGHSH, CDR2 LQKENI. J gave up 3 bases and V 7 bases, and 4 bases lay outside the gene matches. The CDR3 runs 13 residues.

The chain employs TRBV5-1 and TRBJ1-1; D gene ambiguous. Per the germline V gene, CDR1 is SGHRS and CDR2 is YFSETQ. Trimming shortened V by 5 bases and J by 6 bases, and 20 bases separated the two germline ends. The CDR3 extends over 15 amino acids. CDR3 nucleotide sequence: TGCGCCAGCAGACCAAACGAGGGATCCGTGCCTGAAGCTTTCTTT. Translating it yields CASRPNEGSVPEAFF.

This clonotype has at least ten counts. The rearrangement uses TRBV28 and TRBJ2-4; D possibly uses TRBD1 or TRBD2 (6 bases each). V lost 3 bases and J 13 bases, leaving 13 bases between the germline ends. Germline V gene sequence: CDR1 MDHEN, CDR2 SYDVKM. The length of the CDR3 is 12 residues. The CDR3 DNA sequence: TGTGCCAGCAGTTTGTGGAGGGGGAGCCAGTACTTC. Amino acids: CASSLWRGSQYF.

Points on this clonotype: The junction departs from germline at one end; a sequencing error may be responsible. The V and J genes are TRBV6-2 or TRBV6-3 and TRBJ1-1, with 7 bases aligning to TRBD1. Germline lookup yields CDR1 MNHEY and CDR2 SVGEGT. CDR3 size: 12 residues. The CDR3 sequence is CASIGDRAEALF. The CDR3 region has the DNA TGTGCCAGCATAGGTGACAGGGCTGAAGCTTTATTT.

With regard to this clonotype: A read error may account for a junction end that differs from germline. The J gene is TRBJ2-1, the V gene TRBV7-2, with D maybe TRBD2 (5 bases). CDR3 length: 13 amino acids. The germline V gene has CDR1 SGHTA and CDR2 FQGNSA. CDR3 in DNA: TGTGCCAGCAGCTTAATGACGGCTAGCAGTCCGTTCTTT. This encodes CASSLMTASSPFF.

There are a few counts of this clonotype. This chain links TRBV6-1 with TRBJ2-7; no clear D gene. The germline V gene encodes CDR1 MNHNS and CDR2 SASEGT. The germline V and J ends were trimmed by 8 bases and 6 bases, with 14 bases remaining between them. This CDR3 has 12 amino acids. The CDR3 nucleotides read TGTGCCAGCCGGGTATCGAAGGGCGAGCAGTACGTC. It specifies CASRVSKGEQYV.

With regard to this clonotype: The junction and the germline gene differ at one end; a read error may be behind it. This rearrangement joins TRBV2 to TRBJ1-3; no clear D gene. CDR1 and CDR2 from the germline V gene are SNHLY and FYNNEI. This CDR3 is built from 13 residues. The CDR3 sequence is CASSPSPVNTMYF. The CDR3 DNA reads as TGTGCCAGCAGCCCTTCCCCGGTGAACACCATGTATTTT.